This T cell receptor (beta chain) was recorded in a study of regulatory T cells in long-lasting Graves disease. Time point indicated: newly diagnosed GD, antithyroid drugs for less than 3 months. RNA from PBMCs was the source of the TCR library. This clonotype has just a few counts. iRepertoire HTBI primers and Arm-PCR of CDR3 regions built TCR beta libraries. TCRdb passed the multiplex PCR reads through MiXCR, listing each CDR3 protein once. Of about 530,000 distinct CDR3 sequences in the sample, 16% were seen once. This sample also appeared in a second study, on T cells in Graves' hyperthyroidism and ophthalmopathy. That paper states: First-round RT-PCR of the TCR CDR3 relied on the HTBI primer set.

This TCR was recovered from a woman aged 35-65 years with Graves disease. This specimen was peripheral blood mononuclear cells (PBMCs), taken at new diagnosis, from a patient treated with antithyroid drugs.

The CDR3 DNA follows: TGCAGTGTCAAGGAGGGCAACTCTGGAAACACCATATATTTT. Its translation: CSVKEGNSGNTIYF. The chain carries TRBV20-1 and TRBJ1-3; no definite D call. V shed 7 bases and J shed 0 bases, with 13 bases lying between them. The CDR3 contains 14 residues. The germline CDR1 and CDR2 sequences are DFQATT and SNEGSKA (reference sequence).